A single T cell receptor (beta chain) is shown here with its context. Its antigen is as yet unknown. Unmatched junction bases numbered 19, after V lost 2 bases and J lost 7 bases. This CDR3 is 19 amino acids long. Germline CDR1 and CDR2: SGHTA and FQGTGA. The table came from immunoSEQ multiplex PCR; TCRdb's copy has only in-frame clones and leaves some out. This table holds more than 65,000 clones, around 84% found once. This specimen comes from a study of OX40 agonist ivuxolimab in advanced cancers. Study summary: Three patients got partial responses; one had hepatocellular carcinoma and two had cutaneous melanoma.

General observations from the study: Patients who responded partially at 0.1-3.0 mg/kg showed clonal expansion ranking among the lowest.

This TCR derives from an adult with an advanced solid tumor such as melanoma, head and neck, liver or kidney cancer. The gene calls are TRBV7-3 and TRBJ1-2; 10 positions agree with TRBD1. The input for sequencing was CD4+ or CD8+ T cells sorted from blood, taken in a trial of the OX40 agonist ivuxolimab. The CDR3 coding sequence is TGTGCCAGCAGCTTAGGCCTATTACCCACCGGGACAGGGGCGTTTGGCTACACCTTC. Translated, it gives CASSLGLLPTGTGAFGYTF. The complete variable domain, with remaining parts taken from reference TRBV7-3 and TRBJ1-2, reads GAGVSQTPSNKVTEKGKYVELRCDPISGHTALYWYRQSLGQGPEFLIYFQGTGAADDSGLPNDRFFAVRPEGSVSTLKIQRTERGDSAVYLCASSLGLLPTGTGAFGYTFGSGTRLTVV.